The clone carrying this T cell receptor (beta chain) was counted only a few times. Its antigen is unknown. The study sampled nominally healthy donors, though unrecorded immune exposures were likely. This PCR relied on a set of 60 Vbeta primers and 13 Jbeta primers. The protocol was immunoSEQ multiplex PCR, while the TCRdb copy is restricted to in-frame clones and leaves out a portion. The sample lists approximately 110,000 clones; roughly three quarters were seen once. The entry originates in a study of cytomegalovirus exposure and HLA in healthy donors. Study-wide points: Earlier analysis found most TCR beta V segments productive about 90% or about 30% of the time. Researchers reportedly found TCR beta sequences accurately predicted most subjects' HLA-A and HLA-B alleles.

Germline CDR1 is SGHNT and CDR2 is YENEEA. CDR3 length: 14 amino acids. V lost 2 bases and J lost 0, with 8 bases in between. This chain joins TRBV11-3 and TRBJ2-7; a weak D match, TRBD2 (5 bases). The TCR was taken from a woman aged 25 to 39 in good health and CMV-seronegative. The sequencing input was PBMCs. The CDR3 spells CASSLWGVSYEQYF. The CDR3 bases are TGTGCCAGCAGCTTATGGGGAGTCTCCTACGAGCAGTACTTC.